The 8 T cell receptor beta chains in this list originate from one sample, sequenced in a study of CD8+ T cells in alopecia areata. RNA extraction and reverse transcription yielded cDNA as sequencing template. The protocol was immunoSEQ multiplex PCR, while the TCRdb copy is restricted to in-frame clones and leaves out a portion. Here the sample spans approximately 140,000 clones, 47% being singletons. The sample comprised CD4+ T cells sorted from blood. All receptors come from a human donor with alopecia areata.

The CDR3 here is CASSLVWTGGDTQYF. In nucleotides, the CDR3 is TGTGCCAGCAGCTTAGTATGGACAGGCGGAGATACGCAGTATTTT. V usage is TRBV13 and J usage is TRBJ2-3; 7 bases align to TRBD1. Trimming removed 1 base from V and 5 bases from J; junction bases left unmatched: 6. CDR3 length equals 15 residues. CDR1 is PRHDT, CDR2 FYEKMQ, per germline (reference sequence).

The V gene is TRBV29-1, the J gene TRBJ2-7; unclear D gene. The V and J ends lost 1 base and 5 bases respectively, with 12 bases between them. Germline lookup yields CDR1 SQVTM and CDR2 ANQGSEA. There are 13 residues in the CDR3. CDR3 sequence: CSVEGSVVHEQYF. The CDR3, as DNA: TGCAGCGTTGAAGGGAGTGTGGTTCACGAGCAGTACTTC.

V is TRBV30 and J is TRBJ2-1; TRBD2 matches 14 bases. After removal of 5 bases from V and 5 bases from J, the junction contained 8 bases not matched to a gene. This CDR3 is built from 16 residues. Looked up from germline, CDR1 is GTSNPN and CDR2 is SVGIG (reference sequence). In DNA, the CDR3 is TGTGCCTGGCGGACTAGCGGGAGGCCGGGGGACAATGAGCAGTTCTTC. It codes for CAWRTSGRPGDNEQFF.

V is TRBV18 and J is TRBJ1-5, with TRBD1 matching 9 bases. J gave up 8 bases and V 4 bases, and 6 bases lay outside the gene matches. The length of the CDR3 is 14 residues. Germline V lookup: CDR1 KGHSH, CDR2 LQKENI. CDR3 amino acids: CASSLQGAKEPQHF. Written as DNA, the CDR3 is TGTGCCAGCTCACTACAGGGGGCCAAGGAGCCCCAGCATTTT.

The genes are TRBV5-4 and TRBJ2-5, with a tentative D call TRBD2 (5 bases). The length of the CDR3 is 13 residues. Trimming left V 4 bases short and J 2 bases short, with 9 bases between. The germline V gene encodes CDR1 SGHNT and CDR2 YYREEE (reference sequence). CDR3 nucleotide sequence: TGTGCCAGCAGCCGGACTGTACAAGAGACCCAGTACTTC. This sequence encodes CASSRTVQETQYF.

On this clone itself: The junction does not match germline at one end; this may be a read error. The rearrangement links TRBV5-4 to TRBJ2-5; D is ambiguous. Germline CDR1 SGHNT, CDR2 YYREEE (reference sequence). The CDR3 is 14 residues long. CDR3 sequence: CASNLVSGIETQYF. Written as DNA, the CDR3 is TGTGCCAGCAACTTGGTATCTGGAATAGAGACCCAGTACTTC.

This clone was observed a few times. The V and J genes are TRBV6-5 and TRBJ1-5, with D perhaps TRBD1 (5 bases). The germline V gene has CDR1 MNHEY and CDR2 SVGAGI. The germline V and J ends were trimmed by 6 bases and 4 bases, with 10 bases remaining between them. This CDR3 is 13 amino acids long. CDR3 residues: CASSSDRNQPQHF. CDR3 sequence (DNA): TGTGCCAGCAGCTCCGACAGAAATCAGCCCCAGCATTTT.

V gene TRBV30 combines with J gene TRBJ1-2, with D possibly being TRBD1 (5 bases). The CDR3 runs 13 residues. Germline V gene sequence: CDR1 GTSNPN, CDR2 SVGIG (reference sequence). V was trimmed by 0 bases and J by 6 bases, leaving 11 bases between them. CDR3 DNA sequence: TGTGCCTGGAGTGTACGTCAGGGCCATGGCTACACCTTC. This gives the protein CAWSVRQGHGYTF.